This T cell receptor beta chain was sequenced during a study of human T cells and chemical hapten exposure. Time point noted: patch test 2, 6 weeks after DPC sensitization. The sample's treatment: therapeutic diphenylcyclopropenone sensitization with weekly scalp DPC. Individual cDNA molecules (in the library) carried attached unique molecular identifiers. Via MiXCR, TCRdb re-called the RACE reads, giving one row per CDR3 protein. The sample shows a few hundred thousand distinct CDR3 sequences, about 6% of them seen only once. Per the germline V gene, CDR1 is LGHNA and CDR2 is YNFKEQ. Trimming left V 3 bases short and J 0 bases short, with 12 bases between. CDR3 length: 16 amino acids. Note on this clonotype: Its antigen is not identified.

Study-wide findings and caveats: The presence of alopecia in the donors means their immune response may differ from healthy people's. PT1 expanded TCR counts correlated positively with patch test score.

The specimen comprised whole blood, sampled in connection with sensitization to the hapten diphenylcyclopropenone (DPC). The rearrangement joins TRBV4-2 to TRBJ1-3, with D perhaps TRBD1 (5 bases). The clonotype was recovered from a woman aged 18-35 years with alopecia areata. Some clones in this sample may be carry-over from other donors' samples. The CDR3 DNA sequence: TGTGCCAGCAGCCAGTTGGGGGGGTTCTCTGGAAACACCATATATTTT. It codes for CASSQLGGFSGNTIYF.